The 24 T cell receptor beta chains in this list originate from one sample, sequenced in a study of T cells in Graves' hyperthyroidism and ophthalmopathy. The CDR3 regions of TCR beta were amplified from RNA transcripts. HTBI primers were the set used in a first-round RT-PCR of the TCR CDR3. MiXCR, run by TCRdb on the multiplex PCR reads, gives a single entry per CDR3 protein. The sample consists of over 500,000 distinct CDR3 sequences, 12% to 15% of them appearing once. Source material: blood. The receptors stem from a woman aged 35 to 49 with Graves' hyperthyroidism.

This clonotype was detected a few times. This chain joins TRBV20-1 and TRBJ2-7; no clear D. Trimming pared 6 bases from V and 7 bases from J, leaving 13 bases between. The CDR3 totals 11 residues. The germline CDR1 and CDR2 sequences are DFQATT and SNEGSKA (reference sequence). CDR3 nucleotides: TGCAGTGCGCTCACTCCCGGGGAGCAGTACTTC. Translated, it gives CSALTPGEQYF.

There are a few counts of this clonotype. J is TRBJ2-7 and V is TRBV29-1, with 8 bases fitting TRBD2. V was clipped by 4 bases and J by 2 bases; unmatched bases: 4. The CDR3 runs to 13 residues. Looked up from germline, CDR1 is SQVTM and CDR2 is ANQGSEA. CDR3 residues: CSVATGGPYEQYF. Here the CDR3 DNA reads TGCAGCGTTGCCACGGGAGGGCCCTACGAGCAGTACTTC.

This clonotype was found many times. The chain joins TRBV20-1 to TRBJ2-1, with D perhaps matching TRBD2 (6 bases). Trimming removed 2 bases from V and 8 bases from J, with 10 bases in between. CDR3 length: 12 amino acids. Germline V CDR1 and CDR2: DFQATT, SNEGSKA (reference sequence). CDR3 nucleotide sequence: TGCAGTGCTAGAAAGGAGGGGTATGAGCAGTTCTTC. Its protein product is CSARKEGYEQFF.

The CDR3 region has the DNA TGTGCCAGCAGATACACAGGGTACACTGAAGCTTTCTTT. Its translation is CASRYTGYTEAFF. The chain employs TRBV27 and TRBJ1-1, with D possibly matching TRBD1 (6 bases). Trimming pared 6 bases from V and 3 bases from J, leaving 11 bases between. This CDR3 contains 13 residues. Looked up from germline, CDR1 is MNHEY and CDR2 is SMNVEV (reference sequence).

The chain is built from TRBV3-1 and TRBJ2-7; D is possibly TRBD1 or TRBD2 (5 bases each). V gave up 3 bases and J gave up 0 bases, with 15 bases separating them. CDR1 is LGHDT and CDR2 is YNNKEL in the germline V gene (reference sequence). The CDR3 runs to 16 residues. The CDR3 spells CASSQPLGPSSYEQYF. The CDR3 coding sequence is TGTGCCAGCAGCCAGCCACTGGGACCTAGCTCCTACGAGCAGTACTTC.

This clonotype was seen just once. The junction does not match germline at one end; this may be a read error. The rearrangement links TRBV20-1 to TRBJ2-7; no firm D call. The CDR3 is made up of 11 amino acids. CDR1 DFQATT and CDR2 SNEGSKA come from the germline V gene (reference sequence). Here the CDR3 DNA reads TGCAGTGCCAGAGCCAACTACGAGCAGTACTTC. Amino acids: CSARANYEQYF.

This clonotype was recorded many times. The rearrangement uses TRBV28 and TRBJ2-7; D is uncertain. Per the germline V gene, CDR1 is MDHEN and CDR2 is SYDVKM. V lost 6 bases, J lost 0 bases, and 9 bases lay in between. The CDR3 runs to 13 residues. CDR3 protein: CASRNGYSYEQYF. CDR3 nucleotide sequence: TGTGCCAGCAGAAACGGGTACTCCTACGAGCAGTACTTC.

This clonotype came up once. This chain uses TRBV4-1 with TRBJ2-5; D gene uncertain. With 4 bases removed from V and 5 bases from J, the gap between germline ends came to 14 bases. Looked up from germline, CDR1 is MGHRA and CDR2 is YSYEKL. This CDR3 region has 14 residues. The CDR3 loop reads CASSPGPEEETQYF. The DNA of the CDR3 is TGCGCCAGCAGCCCCGGGCCCGAGGAGGAGACCCAGTACTTC.

This clonotype was seen at least ten times. The chain combines TRBV2 with TRBJ1-5; D is unclear. Between the trimmed V and J ends, which lost 1 base and 0 bases, there was a span of 7 bases. Per germline, CDR1 SNHLY and CDR2 FYNNEI. This CDR3 comprises 15 residues. CDR3 coding DNA: TGTGCCAGCAGTGAAGAGGGATATAGCAATCAGCCCCAGCATTTT. Protein sequence: CASSEEGYSNQPQHF.

The rearrangement uses TRBV7-2 and TRBJ2-7; a weak D match, TRBD1 (5 bases). Germline V gene data show CDR1 as SGHTA and CDR2 as FQGNSA. CDR3 length equals 15 residues. Trimming left V 0 bases short and J 0 bases short, with 9 bases between. The CDR3 nucleotides are TGTGCCAGCAGCTTAGCGCCAGGGTCCTCCTACGAGCAGTACTTC. Amino acids: CASSLAPGSSYEQYF. Drawing the rest from reference TRBV7-2 and TRBJ2-7, the complete variable domain is GAGVSQSPSNKVTEKGKDVELRCDPISGHTALYWYRQSLGQGLEFLIYFQGNSAPDKSGLPSDRFSAERTGGSVSTLTIQRTQQEDSAVYLCASSLAPGSSYEQYFGPGTRLTVT.

This clonotype was seen ten or more times. V and J are TRBV11-2 and TRBJ2-3; no reliable D call. This CDR3 has 15 amino acids. Germline loops: CDR1 SGHAT, CDR2 FQNNGV. Between the trimmed V and J ends, which lost 0 bases and 0 bases, there was a span of 7 bases. The CDR3 sequence is CASSLEVGSTDTQYF. The CDR3 nucleotides are TGTGCCAGCAGCTTAGAGGTGGGAAGCACAGATACGCAGTATTTT.

This clonotype was recorded at least ten times. The rearrangement joins TRBV30 to TRBJ1-1, with 12 bases fitting TRBD1. J gave up 11 bases and V 6 bases, and 10 bases lay outside the gene matches. Per germline, CDR1 GTSNPN and CDR2 SVGIG (reference sequence). The CDR3 covers 13 residues. CDR3 loop: CACHRDRGLTAFF. In DNA form, the CDR3 reads TGTGCCTGCCACCGGGACAGGGGGCTTACGGCTTTCTTT. The variable domain in full, with the rest retrieved from reference TRBV30 and TRBJ1-1, is SQTIHQWPATLVQPVGSPLSLECTVEGTSNPNLYWYRQAAGRGLQLLFYSVGIGQISSEVPQNLSASRPQDRQFILSSKKLLLSDSGFYLCACHRDRGLTAFFGQGTRLTVV.

Only a few counts were recorded for this clonotype. A read error may explain this, as a much larger clone is one base away. The rearrangement joins TRBV30 to TRBJ1-4; D is possibly TRBD1 (5 bases). The V end was cut by 6 bases, the J end by 8 bases, with 13 bases between. The CDR3 runs 12 residues. Looked up from germline, CDR1 is GTSNPN and CDR2 is SVGIG (reference sequence). The CDR3 loop reads CACNTGGEKLFF. DNA of the CDR3: TGTGCCTGCAACACGGGGGGGGAAAAACTGTTTTTT.

In nucleotides, the CDR3 is TGTGCCAGCAGCCAAGGGACAGGGCGAATCGAGCAGTACTTC. Translating gives CASSQGTGRIEQYF. The chain uses TRBV3-1 and TRBJ2-7; 8 bases are a match to TRBD1. Trimming cost V 1 base and J 6 bases; bases outside gene matches: 5. The CDR3 runs to 14 residues. Germline values: CDR1 LGHDT, CDR2 YNNKEL (reference sequence).

As for this clonotype: A much more abundant neighbour one base away suggests this may be a read error. This sequence joins TRBV14 and TRBJ1-6; weak D call: TRBD1 (5 bases). CDR3 length: 14 residues. The germline V gene encodes CDR1 SGHDN and CDR2 FVKESK. This chain's CDR3 is CAGSPLGPDSPLHF. Written as DNA, the CDR3 is TGTGCCGGCAGTCCGTTGGGGCCGGATTCACCCCTCCACTTT. The variable domain in full, completed from reference TRBV14 and TRBJ1-6, reads EAGVTQFPSHSVIEKGQTVTLRCDPISGHDNLYWYRRVMGKEIKFLLHFVKESKQDESGMPNNRFLAERTGGTYSTLKVQPAELEDSGVYFCAGSPLGPDSPLHFGNGTRLTVT.

This clonotype was detected a few times. The chain uses TRBV4-1 and TRBJ2-7, with 8 bases fitting TRBD2. The CDR3 length is 16 residues. CDR1 and CDR2 (germline): MGHRA, YSYEKL. The V segment lost 0 bases and the J segment 4 bases; nucleotides outside the gene matches: 8. The CDR3 loop reads CASSQESAAGAYEQYF. The CDR3, as DNA: TGCGCCAGCAGCCAAGAAAGTGCAGCGGGAGCTTACGAGCAGTACTTC.

This clonotype was seen more than once but under ten times. The genes are TRBV7-9 and TRBJ2-3, with D possibly matching TRBD2 (6 bases). The CDR3 covers 15 residues. Trimming pared 5 bases from V and 0 bases from J, leaving 12 bases between. Germline CDR1 and CDR2: SEHNR and FQNEAQ (reference sequence). As DNA, the CDR3 is TGTGCCAGCAGCCCGAGGGACTCTAGCACAGATACGCAGTATTTT. This gives the protein CASSPRDSSTDTQYF.

This clonotype came up a few times. The genes are TRBV7-3 and TRBJ1-4; D gene unclear. Germline loops: CDR1 SGHTA, CDR2 FQGTGA. The CDR3 has 16 residues. V lost 5 bases to trimming and J lost 0 bases, with 13 bases between them. The CDR3 is CASSNWTGATNEKLFF. In DNA form, the CDR3 reads TGTGCCAGCAGCAACTGGACGGGTGCAACTAATGAAAAACTGTTTTTT.

This clonotype was detected many times. The chain carries TRBV10-3 and TRBJ1-1; D is undetermined. Germline CDR1 is ENHRY and CDR2 is SYGVKD. The CDR3 spans 13 residues. Trimming removed 0 bases at V and 8 bases at J, with 10 bases between. CDR3 coding DNA: TGTGCCATCAGTGAGTCGCGGCAGGACGAAGCTTTCTTT. Its protein product is CAISESRQDEAFF.

Of note for this clonotype: The junction does not match germline at one end; this may be a read error. The chain is built from TRBV25-1 and TRBJ2-1; 7 bases fit TRBD2. The CDR3 is 19 residues long. Germline values: CDR1 MGHDK, CDR2 SYGVNS. CDR3 coding DNA: TGTGCCGGCAGTGAACCGGGGCTAGCGGATAGAAGCTCCTACAATGAGCAGTTCTTC. Translated: CAGSEPGLADRSSYNEQFF.

This clonotype appeared many times. The chain carries TRBV9 and TRBJ2-2; D gene unclear. CDR1 is SGDLS, CDR2 YYNGEE, per germline. This CDR3 is 15 amino acids long. The V gene lost 0 bases and the J gene lost 3 bases, with 9 bases spanning the gap. The CDR3 DNA is TGTGCCAGCAGCGTAGACTCCTCTCACACCGGGGAGCTGTTTTTT. Translating it yields CASSVDSSHTGELFF.

A note on this clonotype: A read error may explain this, as a much larger clone is one base away. The chain is built from TRBV20-1 and TRBJ2-5; D not certain. Germline CDR1 and CDR2: DFQATT and SNEGSKA (reference sequence). The CDR3 runs to 13 residues. CDR3 residues: CSVYLRYQETQCF. The CDR3 DNA sequence: TGCAGTGTATACCTGCGCTACCAAGAGACCCAGTGCTTC.

V gene TRBV18 combines with J gene TRBJ2-7, with 8 bases fitting TRBD1. CDR1 KGHSH and CDR2 LQKENI come from the germline V gene. V trimming: 3 bases; J trimming: 2 bases; junction bases outside the gene matches: 9. This CDR3 contains 16 residues. CDR3 in DNA: TGTGCCAGCTCACCCCCGCGAGGACAGGGAACCTACGAGCAGTACTTC. It translates to CASSPPRGQGTYEQYF.

This clonotype has a count of ten or more. The genes are TRBV28 and TRBJ2-7, with a weak D call TRBD1 (6 bases). Trimming shortened V by 7 bases and J by 4 bases, and 17 bases separated the two germline ends. Germline V CDR1 and CDR2: MDHEN, SYDVKM. There are 14 residues in the CDR3. This CDR3 is CASIPGTSAYEQYF. For the CDR3, the DNA is TGTGCCAGCATCCCCGGGACATCCGCGTACGAGCAGTACTTC. Variable domain in full (rest from reference TRBV28 and TRBJ2-7): DVKVTQSSRYLVKRTGEKVFLECVQDMDHENMFWYRQDPGLGLRLIYFSYDVKMKEKGDIPEGYSVSREKKERFSLILESASTNQTSMYLCASIPGTSAYEQYFGPGTRLTVT.